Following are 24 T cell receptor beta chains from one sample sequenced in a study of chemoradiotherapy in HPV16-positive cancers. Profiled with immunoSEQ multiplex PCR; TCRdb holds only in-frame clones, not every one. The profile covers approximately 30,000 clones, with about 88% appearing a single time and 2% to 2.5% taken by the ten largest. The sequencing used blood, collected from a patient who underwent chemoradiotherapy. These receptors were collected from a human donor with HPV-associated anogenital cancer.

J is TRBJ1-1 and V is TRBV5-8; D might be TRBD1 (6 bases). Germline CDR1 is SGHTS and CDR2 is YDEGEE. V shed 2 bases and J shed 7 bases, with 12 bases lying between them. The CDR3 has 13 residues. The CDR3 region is CASSFQGLGEAFF. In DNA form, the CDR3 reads TGTGCCAGCAGCTTCCAGGGGTTGGGTGAAGCTTTCTTT.

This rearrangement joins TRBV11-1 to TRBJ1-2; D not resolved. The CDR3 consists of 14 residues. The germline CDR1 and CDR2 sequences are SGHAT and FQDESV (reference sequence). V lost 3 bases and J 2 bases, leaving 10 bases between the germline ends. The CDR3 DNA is TGTGCCAGCAGCTTTCTGGGAGGCAACTATGGCTACACCTTC. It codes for CASSFLGGNYGYTF.

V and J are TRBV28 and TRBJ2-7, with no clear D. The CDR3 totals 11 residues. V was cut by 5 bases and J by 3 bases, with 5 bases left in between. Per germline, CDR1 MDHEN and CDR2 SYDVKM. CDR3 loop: CASSIDYEQYF. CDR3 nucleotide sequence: TGTGCCAGCAGTATCGACTACGAGCAGTACTTC.

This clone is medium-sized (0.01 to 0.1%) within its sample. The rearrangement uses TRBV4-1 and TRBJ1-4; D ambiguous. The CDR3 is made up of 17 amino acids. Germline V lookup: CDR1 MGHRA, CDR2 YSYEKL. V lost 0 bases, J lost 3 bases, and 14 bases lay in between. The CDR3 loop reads CASSQDFSQTSNEKLFF. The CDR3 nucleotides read TGCGCCAGCAGCCAAGATTTTAGCCAGACTTCTAATGAAAAACTGTTTTTT.

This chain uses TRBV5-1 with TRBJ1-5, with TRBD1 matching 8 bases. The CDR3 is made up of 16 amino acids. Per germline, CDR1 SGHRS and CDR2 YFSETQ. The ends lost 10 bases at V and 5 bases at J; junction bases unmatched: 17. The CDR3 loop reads CAPILDSTDRDQPQHF. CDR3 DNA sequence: TGCGCCCCCATATTGGATAGTACGGACAGGGATCAGCCCCAGCATTTT.

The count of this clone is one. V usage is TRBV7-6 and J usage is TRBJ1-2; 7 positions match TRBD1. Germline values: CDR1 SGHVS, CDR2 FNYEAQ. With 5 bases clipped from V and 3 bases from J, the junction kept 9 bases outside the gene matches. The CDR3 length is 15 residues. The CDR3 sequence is CASSPVGQVHYGYTF. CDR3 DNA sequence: TGTGCCAGCAGCCCTGTAGGACAGGTGCACTATGGCTACACCTTC.

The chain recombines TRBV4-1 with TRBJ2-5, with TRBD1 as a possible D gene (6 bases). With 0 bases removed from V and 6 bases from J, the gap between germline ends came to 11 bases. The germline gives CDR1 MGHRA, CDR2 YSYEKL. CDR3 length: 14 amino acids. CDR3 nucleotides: TGCGCCAGCAGCCAAGATATCGGGACAAAGACCCAGTACTTC. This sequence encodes CASSQDIGTKTQYF.

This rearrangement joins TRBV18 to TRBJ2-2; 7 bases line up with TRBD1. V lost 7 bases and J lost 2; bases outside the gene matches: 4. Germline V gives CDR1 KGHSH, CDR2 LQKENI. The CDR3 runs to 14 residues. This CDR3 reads CASLGQINTGELFF. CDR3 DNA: TGTGCCAGCTTGGGACAGATTAACACCGGGGAGCTGTTTTTT.

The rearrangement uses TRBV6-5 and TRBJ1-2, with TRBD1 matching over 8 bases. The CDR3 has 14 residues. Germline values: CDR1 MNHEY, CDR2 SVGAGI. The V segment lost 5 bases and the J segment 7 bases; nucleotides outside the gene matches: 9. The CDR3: CASSLQGGGRGYTF. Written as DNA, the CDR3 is TGTGCCAGCAGTCTACAGGGGGGAGGTCGTGGCTACACCTTC.

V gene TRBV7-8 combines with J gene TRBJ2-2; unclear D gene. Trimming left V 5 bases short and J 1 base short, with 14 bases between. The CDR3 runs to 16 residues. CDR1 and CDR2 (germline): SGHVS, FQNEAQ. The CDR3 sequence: CASSHNSMGNTGELFF. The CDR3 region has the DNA TGTGCCAGCAGCCATAATTCAATGGGGAACACCGGGGAGCTGTTTTTT.

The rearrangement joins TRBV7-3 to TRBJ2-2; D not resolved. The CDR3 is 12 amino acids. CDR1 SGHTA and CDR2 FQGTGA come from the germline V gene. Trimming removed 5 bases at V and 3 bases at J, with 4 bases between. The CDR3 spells CASSTYTGELFF. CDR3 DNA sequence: TGTGCCAGCAGCACTTACACCGGGGAGCTGTTTTTT. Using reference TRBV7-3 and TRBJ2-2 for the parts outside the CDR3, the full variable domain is GAGVSQTPSNKVTEKGKYVELRCDPISGHTALYWYRQSLGQGPEFLIYFQGTGAADDSGLPNDRFFAVRPEGSVSTLKIQRTERGDSAVYLCASSTYTGELFFGEGSRLTVL.

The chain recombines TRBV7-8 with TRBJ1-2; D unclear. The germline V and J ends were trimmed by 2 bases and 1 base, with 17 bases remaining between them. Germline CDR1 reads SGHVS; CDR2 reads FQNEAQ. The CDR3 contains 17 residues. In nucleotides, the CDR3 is TGTGCCAGCAGCTTACGGGGTATGGGGTCCCGTAACTATGGCTACACCTTC. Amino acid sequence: CASSLRGMGSRNYGYTF.

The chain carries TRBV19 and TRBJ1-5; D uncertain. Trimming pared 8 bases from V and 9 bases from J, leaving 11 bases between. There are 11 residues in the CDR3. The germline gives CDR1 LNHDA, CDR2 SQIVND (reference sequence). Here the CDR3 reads CASGYLAPQHF. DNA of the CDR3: TGTGCCAGTGGCTATTTGGCGCCCCAGCATTTT.

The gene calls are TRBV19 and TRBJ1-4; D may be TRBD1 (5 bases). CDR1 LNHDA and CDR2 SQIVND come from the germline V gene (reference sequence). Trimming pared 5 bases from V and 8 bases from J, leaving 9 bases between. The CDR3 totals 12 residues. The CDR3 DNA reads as TGTGCCAGTAGTGTGAGGGGAGAAAAACTGTTTTTT. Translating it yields CASSVRGEKLFF.

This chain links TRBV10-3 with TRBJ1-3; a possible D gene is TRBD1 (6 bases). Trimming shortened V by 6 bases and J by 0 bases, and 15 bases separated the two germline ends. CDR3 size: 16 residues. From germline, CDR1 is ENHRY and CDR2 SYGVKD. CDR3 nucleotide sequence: TGTGCCATCAGCGGAAGACAGGTACCCTCTGGAAACACCATATATTTT. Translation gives CAISGRQVPSGNTIYF.

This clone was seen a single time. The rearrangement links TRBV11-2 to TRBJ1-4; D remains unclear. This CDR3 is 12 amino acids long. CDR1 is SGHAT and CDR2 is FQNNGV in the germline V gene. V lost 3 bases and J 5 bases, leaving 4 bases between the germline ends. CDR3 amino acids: CASSFGNEKLFF. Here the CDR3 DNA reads TGTGCCAGCAGCTTTGGAAATGAAAAACTGTTTTTT.

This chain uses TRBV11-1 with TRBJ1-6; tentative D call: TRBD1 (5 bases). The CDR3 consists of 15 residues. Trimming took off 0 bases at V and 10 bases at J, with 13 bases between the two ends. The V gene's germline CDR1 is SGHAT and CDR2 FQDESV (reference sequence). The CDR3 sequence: CASSLAPRVGSPLHF. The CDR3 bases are TGTGCCAGCAGCTTAGCGCCCAGGGTTGGATCACCCCTCCACTTT.

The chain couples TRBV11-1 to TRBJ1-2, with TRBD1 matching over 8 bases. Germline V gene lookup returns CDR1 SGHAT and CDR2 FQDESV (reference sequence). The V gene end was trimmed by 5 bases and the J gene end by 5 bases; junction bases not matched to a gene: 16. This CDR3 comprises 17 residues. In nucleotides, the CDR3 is TGTGCCAGCAGCCGAGGAATTGGGACAGGAAGGATATATGGCTACACCTTC. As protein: CASSRGIGTGRIYGYTF.

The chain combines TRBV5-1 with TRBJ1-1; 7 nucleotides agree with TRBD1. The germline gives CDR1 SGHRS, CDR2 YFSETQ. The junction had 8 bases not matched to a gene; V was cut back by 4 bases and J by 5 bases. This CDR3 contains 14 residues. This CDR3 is CASSLGQDGTEAFF. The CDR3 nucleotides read TGCGCCAGCAGCCTCGGACAGGATGGGACTGAAGCTTTCTTT.

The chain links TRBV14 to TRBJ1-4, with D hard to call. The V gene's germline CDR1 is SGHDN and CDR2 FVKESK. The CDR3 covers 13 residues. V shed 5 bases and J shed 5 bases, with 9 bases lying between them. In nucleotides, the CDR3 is TGTGCCAGCAGCGTAAGAGAGAATGAAAAACTGTTTTTT. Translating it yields CASSVRENEKLFF.

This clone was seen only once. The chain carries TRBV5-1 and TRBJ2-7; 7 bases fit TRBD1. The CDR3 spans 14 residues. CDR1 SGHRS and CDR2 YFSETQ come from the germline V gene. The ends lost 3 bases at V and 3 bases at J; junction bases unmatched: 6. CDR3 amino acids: CASSWAQGVYEQYF. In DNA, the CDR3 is TGCGCCAGCAGCTGGGCCCAGGGGGTCTACGAGCAGTACTTC.

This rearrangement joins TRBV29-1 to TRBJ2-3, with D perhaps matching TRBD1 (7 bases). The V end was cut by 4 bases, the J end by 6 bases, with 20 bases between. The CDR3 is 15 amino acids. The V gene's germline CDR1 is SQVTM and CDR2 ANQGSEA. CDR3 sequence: CSVAGGSGEWDTQYF. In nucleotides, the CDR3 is TGCAGCGTTGCAGGGGGTTCGGGGGAATGGGATACGCAGTATTTT.

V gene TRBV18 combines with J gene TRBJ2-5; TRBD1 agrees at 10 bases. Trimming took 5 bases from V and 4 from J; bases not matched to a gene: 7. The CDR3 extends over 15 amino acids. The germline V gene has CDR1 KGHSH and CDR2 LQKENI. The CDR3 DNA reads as TGTGCCAGCTCATCCAGGACAGGGGGTCGAGAGACCCAGTACTTC. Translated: CASSSRTGGRETQYF.

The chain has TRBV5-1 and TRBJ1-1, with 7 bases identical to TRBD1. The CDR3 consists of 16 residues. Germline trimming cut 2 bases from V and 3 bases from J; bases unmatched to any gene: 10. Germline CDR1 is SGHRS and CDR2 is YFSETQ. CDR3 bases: TGCGCCAGCAGCTTACAGGGGCTTGTTCCGGACACTGAAGCTTTCTTT. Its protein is CASSLQGLVPDTEAFF. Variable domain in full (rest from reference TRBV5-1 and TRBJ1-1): KAGVTQTPRYLIKTRGQQVTLSCSPISGHRSVSWYQQTPGQGLQFLFEYFSETQRNKGNFPGRFSGRQFSNSRSEMNVSTLELGDSALYLCASSLQGLVPDTEAFFGQGTRLTVV.